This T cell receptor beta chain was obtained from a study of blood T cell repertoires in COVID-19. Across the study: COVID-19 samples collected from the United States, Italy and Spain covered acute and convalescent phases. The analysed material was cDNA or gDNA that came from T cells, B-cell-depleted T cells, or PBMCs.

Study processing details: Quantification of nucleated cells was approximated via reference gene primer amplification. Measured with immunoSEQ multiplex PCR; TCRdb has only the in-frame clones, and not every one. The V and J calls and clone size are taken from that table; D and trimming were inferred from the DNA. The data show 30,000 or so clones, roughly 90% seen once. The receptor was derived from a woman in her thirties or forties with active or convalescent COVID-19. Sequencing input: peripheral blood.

CDR3 sequence: CASSTLAIAYEQYF. Written as DNA, the CDR3 is TGCGCCAGCAGCACACTAGCTATCGCCTACGAGCAGTACTTC. The chain recombines TRBV5-1 with TRBJ2-7; a possible D gene is TRBD2 (6 bases). Germline V gene lookup returns CDR1 SGHRS and CDR2 YFSETQ. CDR3 length equals 14 residues. V was shortened by 4 bases and J by 2 bases, with 13 bases between the two germline ends.